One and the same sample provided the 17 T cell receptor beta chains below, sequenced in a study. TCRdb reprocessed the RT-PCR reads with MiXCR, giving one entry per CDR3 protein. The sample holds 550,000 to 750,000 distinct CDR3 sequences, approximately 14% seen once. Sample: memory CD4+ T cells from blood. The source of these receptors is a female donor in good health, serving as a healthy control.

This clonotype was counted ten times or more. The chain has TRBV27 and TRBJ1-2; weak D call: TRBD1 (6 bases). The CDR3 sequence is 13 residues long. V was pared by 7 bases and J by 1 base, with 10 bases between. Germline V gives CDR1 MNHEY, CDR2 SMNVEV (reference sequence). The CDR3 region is CASTGHNNYGYTF. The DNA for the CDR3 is TGTGCCAGCACGGGACACAATAACTATGGCTACACCTTC.

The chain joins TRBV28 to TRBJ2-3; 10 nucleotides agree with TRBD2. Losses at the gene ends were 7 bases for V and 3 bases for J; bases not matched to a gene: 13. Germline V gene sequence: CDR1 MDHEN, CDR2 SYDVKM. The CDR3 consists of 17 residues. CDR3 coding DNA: TGTGCCAGCACCCCCCCGAAAGCTAGCGGGAGTACAGATACGCAGTATTTT. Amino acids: CASTPPKASGSTDTQYF.

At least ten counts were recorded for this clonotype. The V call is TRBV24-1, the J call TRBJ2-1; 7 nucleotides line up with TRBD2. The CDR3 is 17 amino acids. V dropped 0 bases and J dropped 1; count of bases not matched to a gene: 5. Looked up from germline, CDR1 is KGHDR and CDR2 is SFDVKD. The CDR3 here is CATSDLVQGGSYNEQFF. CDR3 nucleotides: TGTGCCACCAGTGATTTGGTGCAGGGAGGGTCCTACAATGAGCAGTTCTTC.

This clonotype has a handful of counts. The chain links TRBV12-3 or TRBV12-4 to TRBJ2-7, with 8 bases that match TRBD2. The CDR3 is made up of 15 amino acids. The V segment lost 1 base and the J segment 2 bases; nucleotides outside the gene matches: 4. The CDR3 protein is CASSLDTSGTYEQYF. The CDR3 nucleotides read TGTGCCAGCAGTTTAGATACTAGCGGAACCTACGAGCAGTACTTC.

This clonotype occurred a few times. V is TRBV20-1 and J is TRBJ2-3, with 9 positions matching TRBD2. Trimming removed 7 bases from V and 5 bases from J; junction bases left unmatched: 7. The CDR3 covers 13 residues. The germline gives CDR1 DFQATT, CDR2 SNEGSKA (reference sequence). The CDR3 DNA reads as TGCAGTGGAGCGGGGGGAGCGTTAGATACGCAGTATTTT. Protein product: CSGAGGALDTQYF.

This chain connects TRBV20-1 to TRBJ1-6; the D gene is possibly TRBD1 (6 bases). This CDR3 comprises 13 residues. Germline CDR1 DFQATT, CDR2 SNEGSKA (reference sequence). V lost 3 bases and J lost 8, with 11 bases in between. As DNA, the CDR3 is TGCAGTGCTAGCAGGGGCCGGGATTCACCCCTCCACTTT. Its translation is CSASRGRDSPLHF.

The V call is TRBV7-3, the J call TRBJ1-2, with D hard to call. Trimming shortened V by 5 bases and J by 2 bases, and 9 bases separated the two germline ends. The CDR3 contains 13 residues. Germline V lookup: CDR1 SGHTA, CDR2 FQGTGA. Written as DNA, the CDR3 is TGTGCCAGCAGCAATGGGCCAAACTATGGCTACACCTTC. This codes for CASSNGPNYGYTF.

CDR3 sequence (DNA): TGCAGTGCTAGAGGGGACAGAAAGGAGAATGAGCAGTTCTTC. Translation gives CSARGDRKENEQFF. The rearrangement links TRBV20-1 to TRBJ2-1, with 7 nucleotides matching TRBD1. Germline V lookup: CDR1 DFQATT, CDR2 SNEGSKA (reference sequence). V gave up 1 base and J gave up 7 bases; unmatched junction bases: 7. The CDR3 runs to 14 residues.

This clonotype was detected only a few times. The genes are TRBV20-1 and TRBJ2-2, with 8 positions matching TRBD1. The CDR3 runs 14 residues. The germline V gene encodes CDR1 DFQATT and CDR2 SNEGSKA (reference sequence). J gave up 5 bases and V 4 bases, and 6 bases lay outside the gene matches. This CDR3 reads CSATGGVRTGELFF. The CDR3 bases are TGCAGTGCTACAGGGGGCGTAAGAACCGGGGAGCTGTTTTTT.

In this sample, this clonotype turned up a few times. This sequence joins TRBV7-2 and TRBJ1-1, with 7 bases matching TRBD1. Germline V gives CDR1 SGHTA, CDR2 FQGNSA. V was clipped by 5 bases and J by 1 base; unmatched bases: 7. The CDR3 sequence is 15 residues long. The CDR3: CASSVYRGANTEAFF. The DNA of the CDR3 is TGTGCCAGCAGCGTCTACAGGGGCGCGAACACTGAAGCTTTCTTT.

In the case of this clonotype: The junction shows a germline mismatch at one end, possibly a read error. CDR3: CASIQDLAGGEQLF. CDR3 DNA: TGCGCCAGCATCCAAGATTTAGCGGGGGGCGAGCAGTTGTTC. J is TRBJ2-1 and V is TRBV4-1, with 10 bases that match TRBD2. CDR1 is MGHRA, CDR2 YSYEKL, per germline. The CDR3 has 14 residues.

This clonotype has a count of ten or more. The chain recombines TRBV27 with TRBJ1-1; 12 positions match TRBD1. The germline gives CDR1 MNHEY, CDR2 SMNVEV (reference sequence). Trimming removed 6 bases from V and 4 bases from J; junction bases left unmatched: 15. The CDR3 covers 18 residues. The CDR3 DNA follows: TGTGCCAGCAGGGGACACCGGGACAGGGGGCGCTTGCCCACTGAAGCTTTCTTT. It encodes CASRGHRDRGRLPTEAFF.

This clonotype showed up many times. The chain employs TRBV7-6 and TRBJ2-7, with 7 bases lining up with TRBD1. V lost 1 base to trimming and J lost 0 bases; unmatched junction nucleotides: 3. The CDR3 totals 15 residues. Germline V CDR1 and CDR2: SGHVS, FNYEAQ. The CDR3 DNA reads TGTGCCAGCAGCTTAGGGGCAGGGGGCTCCTACGAGCAGTACTTC. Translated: CASSLGAGGSYEQYF.

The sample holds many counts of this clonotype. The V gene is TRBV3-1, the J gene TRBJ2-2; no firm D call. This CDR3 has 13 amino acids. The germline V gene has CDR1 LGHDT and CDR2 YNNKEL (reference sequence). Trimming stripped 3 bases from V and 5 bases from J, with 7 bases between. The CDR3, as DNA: TGTGCCAGCAGCCAGGAAAAGACCGGGGAGCTGTTTTTT. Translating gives CASSQEKTGELFF.

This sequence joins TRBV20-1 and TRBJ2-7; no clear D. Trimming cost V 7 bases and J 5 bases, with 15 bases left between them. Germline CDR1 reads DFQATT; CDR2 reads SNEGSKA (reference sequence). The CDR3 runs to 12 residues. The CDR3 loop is CSVGSAHDEQYF. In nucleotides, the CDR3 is TGCAGTGTGGGGTCAGCCCATGACGAGCAGTACTTC.

The CDR3 sequence is CAIRGTGGAGIEQFF. The DNA for the CDR3 is TGTGCCATCAGGGGGACAGGGGGCGCAGGAATTGAGCAGTTCTTC. The chain recombines TRBV10-3 with TRBJ2-1, with 12 bases that match TRBD1. With 6 bases clipped from V and 9 bases from J, the junction kept 9 bases outside the gene matches. The CDR3 loop spans 15 amino acids. In germline, CDR1 is ENHRY, CDR2 SYGVKD.

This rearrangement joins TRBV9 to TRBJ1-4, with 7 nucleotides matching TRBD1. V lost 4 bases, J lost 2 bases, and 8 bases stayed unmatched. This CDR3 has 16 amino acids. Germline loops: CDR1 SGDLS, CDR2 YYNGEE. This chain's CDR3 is CASSPTGDATNEKLFF. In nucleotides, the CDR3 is TGTGCCAGCAGCCCCACAGGGGACGCGACTAATGAAAAACTGTTTTTT.